This TCR beta chain appears in the sequencing data of a study of cytomegalovirus exposure and HLA in healthy donors. From germline, CDR1 is KGHSH and CDR2 LQKENI. The CDR3 consists of 14 residues. J was trimmed by 8 bases and V by 1 base; bases with no gene match: 7. Concerning this clone itself: What it binds is not known.

Study-level findings and limits: Evidence from a later analysis indicated that most CMV-associated TCR beta chains looked HLA-restricted. The study found most TCR sequences rare, yet found some public TCRs in many donors.

The primer mix had 60 Vbeta and 13 Jbeta primers. Sequencing was performed with immunoSEQ multiplex PCR; in TCRdb, only in-frame clones are kept and a portion is missing. The sample lists 95,000 to 150,000 clones; about three quarters were seen once. The chain couples TRBV18 to TRBJ1-2, with 7 bases lining up with TRBD1. The clonotype comes from a woman aged 40 to 49 in good health and CMV-seropositive. The sample taken for sequencing was PBMCs. The CDR3 nucleotides are TGTGCCAGCTCACCACGTCGGCAGGGGGAGGGCTACACCTTC. Encoded protein: CASSPRRQGEGYTF.